This T cell receptor (beta chain) was recovered during a study of shared clonotypes between healthy human individuals. Study observations and caveats: Sampling included only blood; tissue repertoires likely differ.

Details on this clone: The antigen is unknown.

Repertoires were generated with immunoSEQ multiplex PCR, while TCRdb's copy carries only in-frame clones and drops some. The table shows fewer than 600,000 clones, with approximately 79% occurring only once. The sample taken for sequencing was PBMCs. The TCR sequence derives from a woman aged 40 to 55 in good health. Some clones in this sample may be carry-over from other donors' samples.

The DNA for the CDR3 is TGTGCCAGCAGCCCTGACCCCTACACCTTC. This translates into CASSPDPYTF. The V gene is TRBV2, the J gene TRBJ1-2, with D hard to call. Germline V gene sequence: CDR1 SNHLY, CDR2 FYNNEI. The germline V and J ends were trimmed by 6 bases and 10 bases, with 9 bases remaining between them. The CDR3 extends over 10 amino acids.